The TCR beta chain described here comes from a study of PD-1 blockade in classical Hodgkin lymphoma. Study conclusions and caveats: It was reported that newly diagnosed patients had less baseline TCR diversity than healthy donors. Compared with baseline, CD4+ but not CD8+ TCR diversity had risen significantly by C4D1.

Per germline, CDR1 SGHTA and CDR2 FQGNSA. The CDR3 extends over 14 amino acids. Trimming took off 8 bases at V and 0 bases at J, with 14 bases between the two ends. To note about this clone: Its antigen is unidentified.

Some clones are missing from TCRdb's copy, which holds only in-frame ones; the method was immunoSEQ multiplex PCR. Altogether 13,000 to 15,000 clones are present, roughly 86% being singletons, with the ten largest covering approximately 4.5%. Relapse after autologous stem cell transplantation occurred in every patient, and brentuximab vedotin exposure varied. This specimen consisted of peripheral blood mononuclear cells (PBMCs), obtained at baseline. The TCR sequence derives from a human donor with classical Hodgkin lymphoma. This chain joins TRBV7-2 and TRBJ2-7; D not resolved. DNA for the CDR3: TGTGCCAGCCGCCGGGCAGGCCTCTCCTACGAGCAGTACTTC. It is translated as CASRRAGLSYEQYF.